This record looks at one T cell receptor beta chain sequence and its context. In the original workflow: Cell counts per sample came from amplifying reference gene primers. Some clones are missing from TCRdb's copy, which holds only in-frame ones; the method was immunoSEQ multiplex PCR. From that table come the V and J calls and clone size; the DNA was used to work out D and trimming. In the table there are about 160,000 clones, roughly 90% of which are singletons. The data were obtained in a study of blood T cell repertoires in COVID-19. For the study at large: Samples taken during acute and convalescent COVID-19 were collected in the United States, Italy and Spain. Sample material is recorded as cDNA or gDNA derived from T cells, B-cell-depleted T cells, or PBMCs.

Germline V CDR1 and CDR2: MNHNY, SVGAGI (reference sequence). The CDR3 has 13 residues. Unmatched junction bases numbered 9, after V lost 11 bases and J lost 6 bases. Material for sequencing was peripheral blood. The chain joins TRBV6-6 to TRBJ1-4; 7 bases match TRBD1. This TCR was sampled from a woman between 55 and 75 years old with active or convalescent COVID-19. CDR3 region: CAGSTGVDEKLFF. CDR3 DNA sequence: TGTGCCGGTAGTACAGGGGTGGATGAAAAACTGTTTTTT.